The 32 T cell receptor beta chains reported below all come from one sample, sequenced in a study of T cell responses to AZD1222 COVID-19 vaccine. Data came from immunoSEQ multiplex PCR; TCRdb stores just in-frame clones and leaves some out. The table has approximately 65,000 clones, roughly 90% seen once; the top ten hold 7.5% to 9.5%. The source material was peripheral blood, sampled on day 0 of AZD1222 vaccination. These receptors originate from an adult in good health.

J is TRBJ1-5 and V is TRBV7-8; possible D gene TRBD1, 5 bases. Germline V gene data show CDR1 as SGHVS and CDR2 as FQNEAQ. Trimming took 2 bases from V and 7 from J, leaving 12 bases between them. This CDR3 region has 14 residues. CDR3 sequence (DNA): TGTGCCAGCAGCTTATCGGGGGGTCGCCAGCCCCAGCATTTT. Residues: CASSLSGGRQPQHF.

The V gene is TRBV7-6, the J gene TRBJ1-4, with D perhaps matching TRBD1 (5 bases). The CDR3 spans 15 residues. Germline lookup yields CDR1 SGHVS and CDR2 FNYEAQ. V gave up 1 base and J gave up 8 bases, with 14 bases separating them. CDR3 sequence reads: CASSLGVGVREKLFF. The DNA of the CDR3 is TGTGCCAGCAGCTTAGGGGTGGGGGTTCGGGAAAAACTGTTTTTT.

This chain uses TRBV4-1 with TRBJ2-1; D possibly corresponds to TRBD1 (6 bases). Germline V gene sequence: CDR1 MGHRA, CDR2 YSYEKL. This CDR3 region has 16 residues. Trimming pared 0 bases from V and 6 bases from J, leaving 15 bases between. CDR3 nucleotides: TGCGCCAGCAGCCAAGAAGGAACAGGGAGCTTCAATGAGCAGTTCTTC. It codes for CASSQEGTGSFNEQFF.

This clone was picked up many times. The V and J genes are TRBV15 and TRBJ1-5, with D possibly matching TRBD1 (5 bases). Per the germline V gene, CDR1 is LNHNV and CDR2 is YYDKDF (reference sequence). Between the trimmed V and J ends, which lost 1 base and 7 bases, there was a span of 14 bases. The CDR3 spans 15 residues. The CDR3 region is CATSRGGGRGQPQHF. The CDR3, as DNA: TGTGCCACCAGCAGAGGTGGGGGGAGAGGCCAGCCCCAGCATTTT.

The chain combines TRBV10-1 with TRBJ2-3; the D call may be TRBD1 or TRBD2 (5 bases each). This CDR3 comprises 16 residues. CDR1 is WNHNN, CDR2 SYGVQD, per germline (reference sequence). V shed 2 bases and J shed 0 bases, with 12 bases lying between them. The CDR3 loop is CASSETRDVSTDTQYF. DNA of the CDR3: TGCGCCAGCAGTGAGACCCGGGACGTTAGCACAGATACGCAGTATTTT.

V usage is TRBV27 and J usage is TRBJ2-7; 7 bases map to TRBD1. V shed 4 bases, J shed 7 bases, and the junction held 19 bases outside the gene matches. The CDR3 spans 17 residues. Germline V CDR1 and CDR2: MNHEY, SMNVEV (reference sequence). CDR3 sequence (DNA): TGTGCCAGCAGTTCGGTTCACCGGGACAGAGGATTTCAAGAGCAGTACTTC. Translated: CASSSVHRDRGFQEQYF.

This clone was detected once. The V call is TRBV5-4, the J call TRBJ2-5; 8 bases match TRBD1. Germline loops: CDR1 SGHNT, CDR2 YYREEE (reference sequence). The length of the CDR3 is 12 residues. Trimming at V came to 4 bases and at J to 10 bases, leaving 6 bases not matched to a gene. The DNA for the CDR3 is TGTGCCAGCAGCGCGCAGGGGGCTCGCCAGTACTTC. Amino acid sequence: CASSAQGARQYF.

The genes are TRBV18 and TRBJ1-5, with D possibly TRBD1 on 6 matching bases. Germline V CDR1 and CDR2: KGHSH, LQKENI. Trimming pared 4 bases from V and 0 bases from J, leaving 19 bases between. This CDR3 is built from 18 residues. The CDR3 region is CASSLQSPGHHSNQPQHF. Here the CDR3 DNA reads TGTGCCAGCTCACTACAATCTCCGGGACACCATAGCAATCAGCCCCAGCATTTT.

The chain links TRBV3-1 (or the pseudogene TRBV3-2) to TRBJ2-7, with D possibly matching TRBD2 (7 bases). The V end lost 2 bases, the J end lost 6 bases, and 17 bases lay between the germline ends. Germline lookup yields CDR1 LGHDT and CDR2 YNNKEL (reference sequence). The CDR3 runs to 15 residues. The CDR3 protein is CASSQSGKGVTEQYF. CDR3 nucleotides: TGTGCCAGCAGCCAAAGCGGGAAGGGGGTCACCGAGCAGTACTTC.

The genes are TRBV6-5 and TRBJ1-1; 9 bases align to TRBD1. The CDR3 covers 14 residues. CDR1 is MNHEY, CDR2 SVGAGI, per germline. After removal of 6 bases from V and 4 bases from J, the junction contained 6 bases not matched to a gene. The CDR3 DNA reads TGTGCCAGCAGCATACAGGGGGCTACCACTGAAGCTTTCTTT. It encodes CASSIQGATTEAFF.

The genes are TRBV14 and TRBJ2-1; a weak D match, TRBD2 (6 bases). The CDR3 totals 14 residues. Germline V gene sequence: CDR1 SGHDN, CDR2 FVKESK. V shed 1 base and J shed 9 bases, with 13 bases lying between them. The CDR3 sequence is CASSQAGAGFEQFF. The CDR3 nucleotides read TGTGCCAGCAGCCAAGCGGGAGCTGGATTTGAGCAGTTCTTC.

The chain combines TRBV29-1 with TRBJ2-7; D remains unclear. The CDR3 is 13 amino acids. V gave up 0 bases and J gave up 2 bases, with 8 bases separating them. Germline lookup yields CDR1 SQVTM and CDR2 ANQGSEA. CDR3 residues: CSVEDSTTYEQYF. Here the CDR3 DNA reads TGCAGCGTTGAAGATTCCACAACCTACGAGCAGTACTTC.

The rearrangement uses TRBV12-3 or TRBV12-4 and TRBJ1-3; D gene ambiguous. The length of the CDR3 is 12 residues. The V gene lost 2 bases and the J gene lost 4 bases, with 3 bases spanning the gap. CDR3 sequence (DNA): TGTGCCAGCAGTTTACAGGGAAACACCATATATTTT. Translating it yields CASSLQGNTIYF.

This chain connects TRBV29-1 to TRBJ1-1; 7 bases map to TRBD1. J lost 1 base, V lost 5 bases, and 4 bases had no gene match. The CDR3 sequence is 13 residues long. In germline, CDR1 is SQVTM, CDR2 ANQGSEA. CDR3 sequence: CSVTTGTNTEAFF. The CDR3 DNA is TGCAGCGTTACGACAGGGACGAACACTGAAGCTTTCTTT.

This chain uses TRBV2 with TRBJ1-6; D ambiguous. Germline V gene sequence: CDR1 SNHLY, CDR2 FYNNEI. The CDR3 has 16 residues. Trimming stripped 8 bases from V and 0 bases from J, with 14 bases between. CDR3 nucleotide sequence: TGTGCCAGCGGACGGTCCGCCATCTCCTATAATTCACCCCTCCACTTT. This encodes CASGRSAISYNSPLHF.

The gene calls are TRBV4-2 and TRBJ2-1, with 9 positions matching TRBD2. J gave up 8 bases and V 0 bases, and 8 bases lay outside the gene matches. CDR3 size: 16 residues. CDR1 LGHNA and CDR2 YNFKEQ come from the germline V gene. The CDR3 region is CASSQDLVAGDYEQFF. The CDR3 DNA follows: TGTGCCAGCAGCCAAGATCTAGTAGCGGGAGACTATGAGCAGTTCTTC.

The chain uses TRBV28 and TRBJ1-2, with D unclear. CDR1 and CDR2 (germline): MDHEN, SYDVKM. The V end was cut by 1 base, the J end by 4 bases, with 16 bases between. The CDR3 length is 16 residues. CDR3: CASSLFPVARAYGYTF. In nucleotides, the CDR3 is TGTGCCAGCAGTTTATTCCCTGTGGCGAGGGCCTATGGCTACACCTTC.

The genes are TRBV7-9 and TRBJ2-7, with TRBD2 matching 8 bases. There are 14 residues in the CDR3. The V gene end was trimmed by 1 base and the J gene end by 2 bases; junction bases not matched to a gene: 1. Germline V gene sequence: CDR1 SEHNR, CDR2 FQNEAQ (reference sequence). CDR3 amino acids: CASSLGTSPYEQYF. The CDR3 coding sequence is TGTGCCAGCAGCTTAGGGACTAGCCCCTACGAGCAGTACTTC.

The chain combines TRBV29-1 with TRBJ1-2, with 7 bases that match TRBD1. The trim removed 4 bases at V and 5 bases at J, leaving 7 bases unmatched. The germline CDR1 and CDR2 sequences are SQVTM and ANQGSEA. This CDR3 comprises 13 residues. The CDR3 nucleotides read TGCAGCGTTGCCGTCGACAGGGATTATGGCTACACCTTC. It specifies CSVAVDRDYGYTF.

This chain connects TRBV7-9 to TRBJ1-3; D is undetermined. This CDR3 contains 12 residues. CDR1 and CDR2 (germline): SEHNR, FQNEAQ (reference sequence). Trimming pared 5 bases from V and 4 bases from J, leaving 6 bases between. The CDR3 region has the DNA TGTGCCAGCAGCGCCCTCGGAAACACCATATATTTT. It codes for CASSALGNTIYF.

This chain uses TRBV19 with TRBJ1-4, with D unresolved. The CDR3 loop spans 13 amino acids. Germline assignment: CDR1 LNHDA and CDR2 SQIVND (reference sequence). Trimming took off 11 bases at V and 4 bases at J, with 14 bases between the two ends. CDR3 in amino acids: CARHRAGNEKLFF. The CDR3 DNA reads TGTGCCCGCCACCGGGCTGGTAATGAAAAACTGTTTTTT.

The V gene is TRBV6-6, the J gene TRBJ2-7; 11 bases are shared with TRBD2. V dropped 5 bases and J dropped 6; count of bases not matched to a gene: 27. This CDR3 region has 21 residues. CDR1 is MNHNY and CDR2 is SVGAGI in the germline V gene (reference sequence). CDR3 in amino acids: CASSPKGPGVAGGPLLREQYF. The CDR3 bases are TGTGCCAGCAGTCCCAAAGGACCTGGAGTAGCGGGAGGGCCCCTCCTTCGCGAGCAGTACTTC.

The J gene is TRBJ2-1, the V gene TRBV18; TRBD2 matches at 12 bases. V gave up 4 bases and J gave up 7 bases; unmatched junction bases: 5. The CDR3 is 15 residues long. Germline V gene lookup returns CDR1 KGHSH and CDR2 LQKENI. CDR3 DNA sequence: TGTGCCAGCTCACGGCTTACTAGCGGGAGGAATGAGCAGTTCTTC. Translating it yields CASSRLTSGRNEQFF.

This chain uses TRBV29-1 with TRBJ1-1; D uncertain. Germline V gives CDR1 SQVTM, CDR2 ANQGSEA. The CDR3 is 13 residues long. Trimming removed 6 bases at V and 6 bases at J, with 17 bases between. CDR3 nucleotides: TGCAGCGTCTGGGAGGGATTAAACTCTGAAGCTTTCTTT. Protein product: CSVWEGLNSEAFF.

This clone occurred a few times. This chain joins TRBV5-6 and TRBJ2-1; tentatively, D is TRBD1 (6 bases). V was clipped by 4 bases and J by 9 bases, with 26 bases between them. Germline CDR1 reads SGHDT; CDR2 reads YYEEEE. The CDR3 spans 17 residues. This chain's CDR3 is CASSPALLQGNRPEQFF. The CDR3 nucleotides are TGTGCCAGCAGCCCTGCATTACTACAGGGAAACCGGCCTGAGCAGTTCTTC.

The V gene is TRBV27, the J gene TRBJ1-2, with 8 bases fitting TRBD1. Trimming took 5 bases from V and 3 from J; bases not matched to a gene: 5. CDR3 length: 14 amino acids. Germline-derived CDR1 and CDR2 are MNHEY and SMNVEV (reference sequence). The CDR3 coding sequence is TGTGCCAGCAGTGACAGGGGTTGGGACTATGGCTACACCTTC. It specifies CASSDRGWDYGYTF.

V is TRBV3-1 (or the pseudogene TRBV3-2) and J is TRBJ2-1, with 8 bases that match TRBD1. CDR3 length: 13 residues. Germline V lookup: CDR1 LGHDT, CDR2 YNNKEL (reference sequence). With 4 bases clipped from V and 13 bases from J, the junction kept 9 bases outside the gene matches. This chain's CDR3 is CASSPTSGQVQFF. The DNA of the CDR3 is TGTGCCAGCAGCCCCACCTCGGGACAGGTCCAGTTCTTC.

The V gene is TRBV6-1, the J gene TRBJ1-5; tentatively, D is TRBD1 (6 bases). The CDR3 extends over 15 amino acids. V shed 3 bases and J shed 2 bases, with 11 bases lying between them. Germline CDR1 and CDR2: MNHNS and SASEGT. The CDR3 region has the DNA TGTGCCAGCAGTGAGGGGGCAGGGGGCAATCAGCCCCAGCATTTT. It codes for CASSEGAGGNQPQHF.

This chain joins TRBV29-1 and TRBJ1-1, with 11 bases aligning to TRBD1. With 6 bases clipped from V and 4 bases from J, the junction kept 4 bases outside the gene matches. CDR3 length: 13 residues. Germline values: CDR1 SQVTM, CDR2 ANQGSEA. CDR3 bases: TGCAGCGTGGGACAGGGGGTCGGCACTGAAGCTTTCTTT. Encoded protein: CSVGQGVGTEAFF.

The chain links TRBV29-1 to TRBJ2-3; no firm D call. Germline loops: CDR1 SQVTM, CDR2 ANQGSEA. With 5 bases removed from V and 2 bases from J, the gap between germline ends came to 11 bases. There are 13 residues in the CDR3. The CDR3 loop reads CSVIWWYTDTQYF. The CDR3 DNA sequence: TGCAGCGTTATATGGTGGTACACAGATACGCAGTATTTT.

The chain employs TRBV18 and TRBJ2-2; TRBD2 matches 11 bases. CDR1 is KGHSH and CDR2 is LQKENI in the germline V gene. The CDR3 length is 18 residues. V lost 2 bases, J lost 9 bases, and 14 bases stayed unmatched. In DNA form, the CDR3 reads TGTGCCAGCTCACCAGTCCTCCCAGTAGCGGGAGGGCCCAGGGAGCTGTTTTTT. It is translated as CASSPVLPVAGGPRELFF.

The chain is built from TRBV9 and TRBJ1-2; TRBD1 is a possible D gene (5 bases). CDR1 is SGDLS and CDR2 is YYNGEE in the germline V gene. This CDR3 spans 16 amino acids. V was shortened by 7 bases and J by 6 bases, with 25 bases between the two germline ends. The CDR3: CASEPHVRSLGDGYTF. The CDR3 DNA is TGTGCCAGCGAACCCCACGTAAGATCCCTGGGGGATGGCTACACCTTC.